This T cell receptor (beta chain) appears in the sequencing data of a study of blood T cell repertoires in COVID-19. This CDR3 has 12 amino acids. The germline V gene has CDR1 LGHDT and CDR2 YNNKEL (reference sequence). The ends were cut back, 0 bases at V and 11 bases at J, with 5 bases in the middle. Sequencing used immunoSEQ multiplex PCR; TCRdb keeps in-frame clones, though not all of them. The table lists roughly 500,000 clones, 85% to 90% of them singletons. The V and J genes are TRBV3-1 (or the pseudogene TRBV3-2) and TRBJ1-6; the D is unclear. The receptor was isolated from a woman in her 40s who had recovered from COVID-19. The sequenced sample was PBMCs or T cells enriched from blood (not recorded which). CDR3 sequence reads: CASSQEAAPLHF. As DNA, the CDR3 is TGTGCCAGCAGCCAAGAGGCAGCACCCCTCCACTTT.